The clone carrying this T cell receptor (beta chain) has just one count. The antigen is undetermined. The sample belongs to a study of cytomegalovirus exposure and HLA in healthy donors. Study conclusions and caveats: A missense DCLRE1C variant was associated with V- and J-gene trimming of TCR beta chains in a later analysis, and an independent cohort replicated the association.

V was clipped by 7 bases and J by 3 bases, with 15 bases between them. Germline CDR1 MDHEN, CDR2 SYDVKM. The CDR3 totals 14 residues. Vbeta (60) and Jbeta (13) primers were used in the PCR. Assay: immunoSEQ multiplex PCR; the TCRdb copy retains only in-frame clones and omits some. The sample shows about 99,000 clones, around 80% of them seen only once. Sequencing was performed on PBMCs. V is TRBV28 and J is TRBJ1-1; possibly TRBD1 for D (6 bases). The source of this sequence is a woman aged 18-30 years in good health and CMV-seropositive. The CDR3 spells CASTRGGGHTEAFF. CDR3 nucleotides: TGTGCCAGCACCCGGGGAGGGGGGCACACTGAAGCTTTCTTT.